This T cell receptor beta chain was observed in a study of blood T cell repertoires in COVID-19. Study-wide context: Some COVID-19 samples were acute and others convalescent; all came from the United States, Italy and Spain.

Original handling: Estimates of nucleated cell counts were drawn from the amplification of reference gene primers. The table came from immunoSEQ multiplex PCR; TCRdb's copy has only in-frame clones and leaves some out. That table is the source of V, J and clone size, and D and trimming were worked out from the DNA. The sample has roughly 63,000 clones, less than 85% seen once. This clone was counted a few times. Material: peripheral blood. This receptor was obtained from a human donor in a cohort sampled during active COVID-19.

The CDR3 loop is CASSFQFYNSPLHF. As DNA, the CDR3 is TGTGCCAGCAGTTTTCAGTTCTATAATTCACCCCTCCACTTT. The chain has TRBV28 and TRBJ1-6; no firm D call. Trimming pared 3 bases from V and 3 bases from J, leaving 6 bases between. This CDR3 spans 14 amino acids. Germline lookup yields CDR1 MDHEN and CDR2 SYDVKM. Together with reference TRBV28 and TRBJ1-6, the CDR3 gives the full variable domain: DVKVTQSSRYLVKRTGEKVFLECVQDMDHENMFWYRQDPGLGLRLIYFSYDVKMKEKGDIPEGYSVSREKKERFSLILESASTNQTSMYLCASSFQFYNSPLHFGNGTRLTVT.